This entry features one T cell receptor (beta chain) sequence. What this receptor recognizes is not known. One base away there is no much larger clone; base qualities are not given. CDR1 and CDR2, per the germline V gene (reference sequence), are LNHDA and SQIVND. The CDR3, cysteine through phenylalanine, is 17 amino acids long. The entry retains the CDR3 DNA only, 51 bases that are in frame from base 1. The germline ends are 18 bases apart after V is trimmed by 4 bases and J by 2 bases. TCRbeta CDR3 regions were amplified from genomic DNA using the immunoSEQ Assay, a bias-controlled multiplex PCR. On the study's bioinformatics: Within the assay, amplification of reference gene primers was used to estimate how many nucleated cells each sample contained. To quantify the absolute abundance of each unique TCRbeta CDR3 rearrangement, sequence reads were collapsed and filtered. For each sample, productive Simpson clonality was calculated as the square root of Simpson's diversity index across productive rearrangements. In its TCRdb copy, this immuneACCESS table keeps in-frame sequences only and misses some clones. Where compared with another copy, unresolved V genes explain less than half of these, and the others have no known cause. D and trimming come from the DNA, and the V and J calls and clone size come from that table. The sample contains roughly 250,000 clones, 87% of them found a single time. 2.6% of the sample belongs to the ten largest clones.

The data are from a study of blood T cell repertoires in COVID-19 (dated by TCRdb to about 2020). Context from the whole study: Collaborator samples came from the United States, Italy and Spain and covered acute and convalescent phases of COVID-19. Nearly every sample came with metadata listing a de-identified subject ID, COVID-19 status, age in years and sex. The repertoires were released in a freely available public database meant as a resource for research on the immune response to SARS-CoV-2. Where available, HLA class I and class II types were obtained from metadata supplied by the sample provider rather than from assay-based typing. Subjects who had been exposed to COVID-19, were actively infected with it, or had recovered from it provided the deeply sampled blood TCRbeta repertoires that made up the dataset. The samples were drawn from two sources: the first 160 participants of the ongoing ImmuneRACE study, and 1,200 or so subjects contributed by 6 global collaborators. The prospective study material was composed of cDNA or gDNA derived from T cells, B-cell-depleted T cells, or PBMCs.

What the authors observed across the whole study: The amount of clinical and demographic metadata varied by source and participant and was provided uncurated.

Participants in the prospective study were enrolled through a virtual design, were aged about 18 to 90 years, and lived in about 25 United States geographic areas. Cohort assignment in the prospective study relied on participant-reported clinical history from a screening survey and a study questionnaire. In the prospective study, whole blood, serum and a nasopharyngeal or oropharyngeal swab were collected from each participant by mobile phlebotomists. Participants in the prospective study had the option to provide additional blood draws and questionnaires over a roughly two-month period. Before DNA extraction, prospective study blood samples were shipped either frozen or at room temperature.

The sequenced sample consisted of PBMCs or T cells enriched from blood (not recorded which). The chain links TRBV19 with TRBJ1-5; D gene: possibly TRBD1, on 6 matching bases. The receptor was derived from a woman in her 30s with acute COVID-19. The nucleotide sequence is given as TGTGCCAGTAGTACCTACTGGGGCAGGGGAGGCAATCAGCCCCAGCATTTT. It translates as CASSTYWGRGGNQPQHF.